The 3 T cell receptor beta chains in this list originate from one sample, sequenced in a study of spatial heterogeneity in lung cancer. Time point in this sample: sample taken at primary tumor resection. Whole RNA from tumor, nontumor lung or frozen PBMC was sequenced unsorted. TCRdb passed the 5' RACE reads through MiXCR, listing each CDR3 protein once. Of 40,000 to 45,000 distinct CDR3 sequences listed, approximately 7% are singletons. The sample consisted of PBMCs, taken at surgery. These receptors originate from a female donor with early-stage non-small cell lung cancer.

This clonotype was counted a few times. Here the CDR3 DNA reads TGTGCCAGCGACAGGGGATGGCTCGCAACTAATGAAAAACTGTTTTTT. Its translation is CASDRGWLATNEKLFF. This chain joins TRBV6-1 and TRBJ1-4; 8 bases map to TRBD1. In germline, CDR1 is MNHNS, CDR2 SASEGT. This CDR3 spans 16 amino acids. J lost 0 bases, V lost 8 bases, and 8 bases had no gene match.

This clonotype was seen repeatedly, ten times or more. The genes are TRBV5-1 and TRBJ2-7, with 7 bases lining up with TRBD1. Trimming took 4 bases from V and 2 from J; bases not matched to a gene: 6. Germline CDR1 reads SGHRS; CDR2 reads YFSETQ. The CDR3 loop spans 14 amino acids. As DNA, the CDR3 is TGCGCCAGCAGCACGGGGACAGCCCCCTACGAGCAGTACTTC. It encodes CASSTGTAPYEQYF.

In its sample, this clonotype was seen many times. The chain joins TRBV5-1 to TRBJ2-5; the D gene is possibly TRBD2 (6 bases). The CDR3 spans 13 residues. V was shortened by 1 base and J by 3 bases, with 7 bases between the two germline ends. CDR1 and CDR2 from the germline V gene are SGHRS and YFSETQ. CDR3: CASSLSGEETQYF. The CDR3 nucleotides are TGCGCCAGCAGCTTGTCGGGGGAAGAGACCCAGTACTTC.